This TCR beta chain derives from a study of cytomegalovirus exposure and HLA in healthy donors. General observations from the study: TCR clusters originating in the first cohort tended to co-occur in the approximately 120 validation repertoires, according to a later analysis. With high specificity and sensitivity, the classifier reportedly diagnosed cytomegalovirus status. The dataset shows that most TCR sequences were rare, while some public TCRs occurred in many donors.

In regard to this clone: Its specificity is unknown.

Sequencing used immunoSEQ multiplex PCR; TCRdb keeps in-frame clones, though not all of them. The table includes a few hundred thousand clones, 80% to 85% detected once. Unmatched junction bases numbered 15, after V lost 1 base and J lost 6 bases. CDR1 and CDR2 from the germline V gene are SGHRS and YFSETQ. This CDR3 is built from 19 residues. This TCR derives from a woman younger than 45 in good health and CMV-seropositive. This rearrangement joins TRBV5-1 to TRBJ2-2, with 10 positions matching TRBD2. The sequencing input was PBMCs. The CDR3 is CASSLLEGSGRSKAGELFF. CDR3 coding DNA: TGCGCCAGCAGCTTGTTAGAAGGTAGCGGGAGGTCGAAGGCCGGGGAGCTGTTTTTT.